The 11 T cell receptor beta chains listed next were all sequenced from one sample in a study of blood T cells in healthy people across ages (dated by TCRdb to about 2015). Libraries were prepared through 5' RACE. TCRdb names Illumina HiSeq 2500 as the instrument used. A second roughly 7 to 12 cycle PCR used a sample-barcoded 5' primer and a J-beta primer mix. TCRdb reprocessed the public reads (quality trimming at Q25 with fastp, clone calling with MiXCR) and kept in-frame beta chains. Merged by CDR3 protein, the rows form single entries marked with the most common genes and DNA. This sample is represented by some 670,000 distinct CDR3 sequences; roughly half of them were singletons. Approximately 13% of the sample goes to the ten largest clones. Sample: blood. All receptors derive from a woman aged 80 or over in good health.

The rearrangement uses TRBV12-3 or TRBV12-4 and TRBJ1-5, with D hard to call. V was trimmed by 3 bases and J by 11 bases, leaving 11 bases between them. The CDR3 has 12 amino acids. The chain's CDR3 is CASSFNSVTQHF. CDR3 in DNA: TGTGCCAGCAGTTTTAATTCGGTTACCCAGCATTTT.

The CDR3 sequence is CASSQDTETQYF. As DNA, the CDR3 is TGCGCCAGCAGCCAGGACACGGAGACCCAGTACTTC. V and J are TRBV5-1 and TRBJ2-5; D may be TRBD1 (5 bases). The V and J ends lost 4 bases and 5 bases respectively, with 9 bases between them. CDR3 length: 12 residues. From germline, CDR1 is SGHRS and CDR2 YFSETQ.

A single count supports this clonotype. This may be a read error: a much more frequent sequence differs by one nucleotide. V gene TRBV5-1 combines with J gene TRBJ2-5; D remains unclear. V lost 7 bases and J lost 5, with 12 bases in between. CDR1 and CDR2 from the germline V gene are SGHRS and YFSETQ. The CDR3 length is 12 residues. CDR3 sequence reads: CASGSDSETQYF. DNA of the CDR3: TGCGCCAGCGGCTCGGATTCGGAGACCCAGTACTTC.

The chain employs TRBV12-3 or TRBV12-4 and TRBJ2-3, with D uncertain. CDR3 length equals 15 residues. Trimming removed 4 bases at V and 3 bases at J, with 14 bases between. CDR3 sequence reads: CASSSRTRGTDTQYF. The CDR3 bases are TGTGCCAGCAGTTCTAGAACCCGTGGGACAGATACGCAGTATTTT.

The V gene is TRBV29-1, the J gene TRBJ2-1; 9 bases are shared with TRBD1. Germline V gene data show CDR1 as SQVTM and CDR2 as ANQGSEA. CDR3 size: 15 residues. V shed 5 bases, J shed 9 bases, and the junction held 14 bases outside the gene matches. The CDR3 DNA reads TGCAGCGTTCTCGGCCCGGGGACAGGGAAGGGTGAGCAGTTCTTC. It codes for CSVLGPGTGKGEQFF.

V usage is TRBV11-3 and J usage is TRBJ1-6; D is undetermined. Trimming took 0 bases from V and 15 from J, leaving 12 bases between them. Germline lookup yields CDR1 SGHNT and CDR2 YENEEA. The CDR3 is 13 residues long. The CDR3 DNA reads TGTGCCAGCAGCTTAGATCCCGATGTGGGCCTCCACTTT. The encoded protein is CASSLDPDVGLHF.

This clonotype was picked up many times. V is TRBV3-1 and J is TRBJ2-3; TRBD2 is a possible D gene (5 bases). V was clipped by 2 bases and J by 5 bases, with 8 bases between them. CDR1 and CDR2 (germline): LGHDT, YNNKEL (reference sequence). The CDR3 extends over 13 amino acids. CDR3 DNA sequence: TGTGCCAGCAGCCAACTAGCCGGAGATACGCAGTATTTT. Its protein product is CASSQLAGDTQYF.

Only a few counts were recorded for this clonotype. The rearrangement joins TRBV7-2 to TRBJ2-1; TRBD2 aligns across 8 bases. Germline loops: CDR1 SGHTA, CDR2 FQGNSA. The junction had 7 bases not matched to a gene; V was cut back by 2 bases and J by 1 base. This CDR3 contains 17 residues. The CDR3 protein is CASSLRWREVSYNEQFF. Here the CDR3 DNA reads TGTGCCAGCAGCTTACGGTGGCGGGAGGTTTCCTACAATGAGCAGTTCTTC.

J is TRBJ2-3 and V is TRBV7-3; 11 bases are shared with TRBD2. J lost 3 bases, V lost 2 bases, and 4 bases had no gene match. There are 16 residues in the CDR3. Germline loops: CDR1 SGHTA, CDR2 FQGTGA. CDR3 residues: CASSLSASGRTDTQYF. The CDR3 DNA is TGTGCCAGCAGCTTATCGGCTAGCGGGAGGACAGATACGCAGTATTTT.

For this clonotype: Since a much larger clone is just one base distant, this may be a read error. The chain combines TRBV12-3 or TRBV12-4 with TRBJ2-5; possibly TRBD2 for D (5 bases). The DNA end is a closer match to TRBJ2-7, so the J assignment may be wrong. The CDR3 is 13 residues long. This CDR3 is CASSVGEDYEQYF. As DNA, the CDR3 is TGTGCCAGCAGTGTCGGGGAAGACTACGAGCAGTACTTC.

With regard to this clonotype: Just one base apart from a much larger clone, this may be a read error. The chain joins TRBV5-1 to TRBJ1-4; no definite D call. V lost 4 bases to trimming and J lost 0 bases, with 10 bases between them. The germline V gene has CDR1 SGHRS and CDR2 YFSETQ. This CDR3 spans 15 amino acids. The CDR3 bases are TGCGCCAGCAGCCTCAACGGCGCAACTAATGAAAAACTGTTTTTT. The encoded protein is CASSLNGATNEKLFF.